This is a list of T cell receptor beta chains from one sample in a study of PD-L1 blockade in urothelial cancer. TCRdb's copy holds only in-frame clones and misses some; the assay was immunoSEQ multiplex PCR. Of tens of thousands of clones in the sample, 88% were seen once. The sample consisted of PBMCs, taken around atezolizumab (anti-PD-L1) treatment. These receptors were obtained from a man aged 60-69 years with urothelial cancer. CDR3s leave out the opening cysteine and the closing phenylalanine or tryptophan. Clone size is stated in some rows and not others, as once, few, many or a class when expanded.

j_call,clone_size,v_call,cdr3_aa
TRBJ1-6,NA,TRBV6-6,ASSLMRDSNNSPLH
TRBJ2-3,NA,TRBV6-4,ASSPTGGTDTQY
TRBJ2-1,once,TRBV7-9,ASSYRDRTYNEQF
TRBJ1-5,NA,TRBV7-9,ASSPYSNQPQH
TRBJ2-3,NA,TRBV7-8,ASSRGFSTDTQY
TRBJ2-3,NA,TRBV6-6,ASSLPGTDTQY
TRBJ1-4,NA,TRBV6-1,ASSRTGGSGLF
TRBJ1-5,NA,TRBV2,ASSVGLNQPQH
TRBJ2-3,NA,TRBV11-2,ASSLSAGEVDTQY
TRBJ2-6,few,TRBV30,AWSVGGSVAGANVLT
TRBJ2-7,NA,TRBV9,ASSVEFWEDEQY
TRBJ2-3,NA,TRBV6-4,ASSEKTGHTDTQY
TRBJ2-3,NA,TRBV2,ASSGQSSTSGGRTDTQY
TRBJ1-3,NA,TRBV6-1,ASSEARGFSGNTIY
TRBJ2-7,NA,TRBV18,ASSPVTVSYEQY
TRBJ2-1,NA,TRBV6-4,ASSTQKLAGGDEQF
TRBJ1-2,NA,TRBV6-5,ASSYRGLGGNGYT
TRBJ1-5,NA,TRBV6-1,ASSIYGTGGMSQH
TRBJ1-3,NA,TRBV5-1,ASSLGHQRGNTIY
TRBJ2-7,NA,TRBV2,ASTTTPLAGSEQY
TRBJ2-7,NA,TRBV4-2,ASSPPGGTYEQY
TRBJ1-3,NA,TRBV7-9,ASSSGLNRDTIY
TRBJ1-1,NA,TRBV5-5,ASSSTGGAQNTEAF
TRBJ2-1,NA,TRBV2,ASNPAGHTEQF
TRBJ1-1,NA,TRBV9,ASSPRLTGGRNTEAF
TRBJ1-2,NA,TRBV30,AWQTGIYGYT
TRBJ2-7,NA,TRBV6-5,ASRSPRQSYEQY
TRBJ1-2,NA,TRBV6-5,ASRRDSVYGYT